This T cell receptor (beta chain) was recorded in a study of OX40 agonist ivuxolimab in advanced cancers. Across the whole study: It was permissible to have had prior anti-PD-1, anti-PD-L1 or anti-CTLA-4 therapy, and approximately 38% had some.

Clones were read by immunoSEQ multiplex PCR, and TCRdb kept only the in-frame ones, dropping some. This sample has 35,000 or so clones, with roughly four fifths found just once. CDR1 LGHNA and CDR2 YSLEER come from the germline V gene. The V end was cut by 1 base, the J end by 4 bases, with 10 bases between. The CDR3 loop spans 14 amino acids. Overall study results and limits: Antigen specificity of clonally expanded peripheral T cells was not established. Some nonresponders additionally presented with little normalized T-cell clonal expansion.

About this clone itself: Its specificity is not known.

Peripheral blood came from all dose cohorts at three timepoints. The sequence derives from an adult with an advanced solid tumor such as melanoma, head and neck, liver or kidney cancer. The chain employs TRBV4-3 and TRBJ1-1; a weak D match, TRBD1 (5 bases). The source was CD4+ or CD8+ T cells sorted from blood, collected in a trial of the OX40 agonist ivuxolimab. CDR3 in DNA: TGCGCCAGCAGCCAAGGGTGGCAGGGCACTGAAGCTTTCTTT. Translation: CASSQGWQGTEAFF.